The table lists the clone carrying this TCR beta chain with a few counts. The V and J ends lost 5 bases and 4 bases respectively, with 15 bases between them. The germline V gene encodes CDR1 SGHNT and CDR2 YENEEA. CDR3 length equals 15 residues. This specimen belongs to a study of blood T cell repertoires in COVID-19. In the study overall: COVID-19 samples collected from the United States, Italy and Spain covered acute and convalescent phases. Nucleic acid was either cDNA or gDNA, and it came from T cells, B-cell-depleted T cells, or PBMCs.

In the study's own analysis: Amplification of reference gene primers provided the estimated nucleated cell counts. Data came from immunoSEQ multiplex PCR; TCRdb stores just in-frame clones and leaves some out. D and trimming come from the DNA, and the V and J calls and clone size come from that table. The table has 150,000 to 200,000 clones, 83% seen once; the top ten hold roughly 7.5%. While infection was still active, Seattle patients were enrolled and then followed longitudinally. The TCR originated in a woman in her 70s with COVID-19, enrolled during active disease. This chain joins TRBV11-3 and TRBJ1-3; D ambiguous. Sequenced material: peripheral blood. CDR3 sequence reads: CASSPGSLGGNTIYF. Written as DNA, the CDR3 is TGTGCCAGCAGCCCGGGAAGTCTGGGAGGAAACACCATATATTTT.